This paragraph covers one T cell receptor beta chain sequence. TCRdb fed the 5' RACE reads into MiXCR, producing one record per CDR3 protein. The sample holds about 320,000 distinct CDR3 sequences, about 6.9% seen once. This entry is derived from a study of T cells after yellow fever vaccination. The V and J ends lost 3 bases and 3 bases, in that order; junction bases with no gene match: 10. This CDR3 spans 16 amino acids. In germline, CDR1 is SGHKS, CDR2 YYEKEE (reference sequence). The source is a man between 18 and 29 years old who received the YFV17D yellow fever vaccine. Here the sequenced sample was PBMCs, taken about 49 days after the first yellow fever vaccination. J is TRBJ2-5 and V is TRBV5-5; 8 bases are a match to TRBD2. The CDR3 DNA sequence: TGTGCCAGCAGCTGGGGAGCGGGGGCAACCAAAGAGACCCAGTACTTC. Its translation: CASSWGAGATKETQYF. Drawing the rest from reference TRBV5-5 and TRBJ2-5, the complete variable domain is DAGVTQSPTHLIKTRGQQVTLRCSPISGHKSVSWYQQVLGQGPQFIFQYYEKEERGRGNFPDRFSARQFPNYSSELNVNALLLGDSALYLCASSWGAGATKETQYFGPGTRLLVL.